This T cell receptor (beta chain) appears in the sequencing data of a study of blood T cells in healthy people across ages. Study conclusions and caveats: Age advanced and TCR beta diversity per million T cells fell, roughly linearly. Naive T cell percentage showed a strong correlation with the diversity of TCR beta.

CDR1 and CDR2 (germline): LGHDT, YNNKEL (reference sequence). There are 14 residues in the CDR3. Trimming took 4 bases from V and 3 from J; bases not matched to a gene: 4. For the second PCR, which ran for about 6 to 12 cycles, a sample-barcoded 5' primer and a J-beta primer mix were used. MiXCR, applied by TCRdb to the 5' RACE reads, yields one record per CDR3 protein. The table lists roughly 800,000 distinct CDR3 sequences, roughly 60% of them singletons. In regard to this clonotype: The antigen remains unidentified.

The specimen sequenced was blood. The receptor was isolated from a man aged 30-40 years in good health. The gene calls are TRBV3-1 and TRBJ2-5, with 8 positions matching TRBD1. This CDR3 reads CASSPWDRKETQYF. As DNA, the CDR3 is TGTGCCAGCAGCCCCTGGGACAGGAAAGAGACCCAGTACTTC.